This T cell receptor beta chain came from a study of PD-1 blockade in mismatch repair-deficient tumors (dated by TCRdb to 2016 to 2017). Notes on the research overall: The trial enrolled 86 consecutive patients with over 10 mismatch repair-deficient cancer types between 2013 and 2016, all previously treated and progressing. Tumor-associated T cell clones in the peripheral blood of patients responding to PD-1 blockade were tracked using deep sequencing of TCR CDR3 regions.

To prepare the library, the immunoSEQ multiplex PCR assay was applied. TCRdb mirrors the immuneACCESS table, restricted to in-frame sequences. Some clones are absent from its copies; in checked studies, under half trace to an unresolved V gene, and the reason for the others is unknown. Recorded for this sample are around 50,000 clones; 77% of them occurred a single time. The ten most abundant clones make up under 3.5% of the sample. Study-level results and caveats: Clones residing in the tumor, which were often undetectable in blood before treatment, expanded quickly after pembrolizumab and then contracted, generally before radiologic responses.

With regard to this clone: This receptor's antigen is unknown. Base qualities are not recorded, but no much larger clone differs from it by a single base.

Explained via the paper, the time point label denotes: peripheral blood before pembrolizumab. Mismatch repair deficiency in every enrolled patient was established by polymerase chain reaction or immunohistochemistry. TCR sequencing was performed for a few patients who responded to pembrolizumab therapy. The phase II trial prospectively tested pembrolizumab PD-1 blockade in advanced mismatch repair-deficient cancers regardless of tissue of origin. Peripheral blood T cell samples were collected serially, before PD-1 blockade began and at several time points afterward. Blood sampling times were expressed in weeks after the first pembrolizumab dose. Per the germline V gene, SQVTM is the CDR1 and ANQGSEA is the CDR2. Including cysteine and phenylalanine, the CDR3 has 15 amino acids. The retained sequence is limited to the CDR3, 45 bases, with the frame set at the first base. Deletion took 6 bases off V and 0 bases off J, with a span of 14 bases between the germline ends.

The sequencing here drew on PBMCs, taken before pembrolizumab treatment. Here the chain combines TRBV29-1 and TRBJ2-2; the D region possibly corresponds to TRBD1 (6 bases align). This clonotype was obtained from an adult with mismatch repair-deficient cancer. The base sequence is TGCAGCGTGGGAACAGGGTATGCGAACACCGGGGAGCTGTTTTTT. It translates to CSVGTGYANTGELFF.